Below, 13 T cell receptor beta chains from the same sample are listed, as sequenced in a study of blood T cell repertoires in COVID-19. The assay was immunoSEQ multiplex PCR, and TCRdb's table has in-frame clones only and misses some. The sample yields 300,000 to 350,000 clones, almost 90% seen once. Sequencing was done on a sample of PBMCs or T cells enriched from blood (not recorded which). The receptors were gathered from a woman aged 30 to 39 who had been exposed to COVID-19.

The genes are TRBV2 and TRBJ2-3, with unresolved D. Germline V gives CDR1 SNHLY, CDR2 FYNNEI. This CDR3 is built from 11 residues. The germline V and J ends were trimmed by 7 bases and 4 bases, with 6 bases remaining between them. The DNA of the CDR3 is TGTGCCAGCACCCCCTCAGATACGCAGTATTTT. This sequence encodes CASTPSDTQYF.

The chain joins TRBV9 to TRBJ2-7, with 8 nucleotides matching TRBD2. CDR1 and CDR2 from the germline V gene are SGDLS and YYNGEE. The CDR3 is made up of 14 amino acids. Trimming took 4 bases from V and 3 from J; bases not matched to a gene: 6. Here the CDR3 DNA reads TGTGCCAGCAGCATCAGCGGGAGCCACTACGAGCAGTACTTC. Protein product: CASSISGSHYEQYF.

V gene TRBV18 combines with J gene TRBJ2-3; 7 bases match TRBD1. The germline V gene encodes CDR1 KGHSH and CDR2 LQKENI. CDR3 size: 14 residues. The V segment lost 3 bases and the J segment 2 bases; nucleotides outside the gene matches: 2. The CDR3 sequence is CASSPTGPTDTQYF. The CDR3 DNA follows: TGTGCCAGCTCACCGACAGGGCCCACAGATACGCAGTATTTT.

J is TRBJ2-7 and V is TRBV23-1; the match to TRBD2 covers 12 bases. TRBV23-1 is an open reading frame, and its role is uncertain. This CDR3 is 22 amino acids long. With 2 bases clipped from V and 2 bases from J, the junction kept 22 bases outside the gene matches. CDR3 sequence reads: CASSQRTGGGSTTSGGTYEQYF. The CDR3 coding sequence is TGCGCCAGCAGTCAACGTACAGGGGGAGGATCTACGACTAGCGGGGGAACCTACGAGCAGTACTTC.

The CDR3 is CASTQSRGEQFF. In nucleotides, the CDR3 is TGTGCCAGCACTCAAAGCCGAGGCGAGCAGTTCTTC. The chain carries TRBV27 and TRBJ2-1; D is undetermined. This CDR3 region has 12 residues. Germline V gene lookup returns CDR1 MNHEY and CDR2 SMNVEV (reference sequence). V lost 7 bases and J 10 bases, leaving 14 bases between the germline ends.

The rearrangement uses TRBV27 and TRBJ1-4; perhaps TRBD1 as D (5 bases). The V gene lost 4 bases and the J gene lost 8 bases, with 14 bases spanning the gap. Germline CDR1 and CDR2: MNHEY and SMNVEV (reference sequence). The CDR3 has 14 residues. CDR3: CASSWGGESEKLFF. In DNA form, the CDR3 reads TGTGCCAGCAGTTGGGGAGGGGAATCGGAAAAACTGTTTTTT.

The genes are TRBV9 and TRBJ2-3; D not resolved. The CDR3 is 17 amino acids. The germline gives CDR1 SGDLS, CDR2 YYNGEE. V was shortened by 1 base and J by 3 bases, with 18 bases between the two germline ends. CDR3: CASSVPKKEPRTDTQYF. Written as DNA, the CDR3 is TGTGCCAGCAGCGTACCCAAGAAAGAGCCGCGGACAGATACGCAGTATTTT.

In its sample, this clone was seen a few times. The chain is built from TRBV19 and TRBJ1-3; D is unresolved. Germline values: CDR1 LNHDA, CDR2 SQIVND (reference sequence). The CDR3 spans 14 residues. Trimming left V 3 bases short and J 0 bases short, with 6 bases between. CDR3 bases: TGTGCCAGTAGTATCGACTTCTCTGGAAACACCATATATTTT. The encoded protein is CASSIDFSGNTIYF.

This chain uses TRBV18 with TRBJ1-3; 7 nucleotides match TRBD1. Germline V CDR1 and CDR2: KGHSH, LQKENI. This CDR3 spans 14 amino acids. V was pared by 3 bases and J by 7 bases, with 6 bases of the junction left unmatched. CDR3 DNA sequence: TGTGCCAGCTCACCGGGACAGAACTCGAACACCATATATTTT. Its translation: CASSPGQNSNTIYF.

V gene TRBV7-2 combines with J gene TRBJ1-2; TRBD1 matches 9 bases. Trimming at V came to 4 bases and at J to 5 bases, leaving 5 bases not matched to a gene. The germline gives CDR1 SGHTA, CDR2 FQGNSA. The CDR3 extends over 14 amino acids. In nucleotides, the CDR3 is TGTGCCAGCAGCTCCCACAGGGGGCCATATGGCTACACCTTC. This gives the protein CASSSHRGPYGYTF.

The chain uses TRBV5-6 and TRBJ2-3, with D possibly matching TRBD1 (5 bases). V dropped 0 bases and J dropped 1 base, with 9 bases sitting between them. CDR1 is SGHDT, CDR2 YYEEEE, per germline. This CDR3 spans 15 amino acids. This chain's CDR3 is CASSLEGEGTDTQYF. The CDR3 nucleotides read TGTGCCAGCAGCTTGGAAGGGGAAGGCACAGATACGCAGTATTTT.

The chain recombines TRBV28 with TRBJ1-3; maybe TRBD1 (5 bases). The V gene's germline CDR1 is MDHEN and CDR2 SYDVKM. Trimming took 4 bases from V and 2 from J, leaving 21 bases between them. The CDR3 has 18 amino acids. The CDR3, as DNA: TGTGCCAGCAGTTCCCCCCGGGGGATTAGTATAGCTGGAAACACCATATATTTT. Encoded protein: CASSSPRGISIAGNTIYF.

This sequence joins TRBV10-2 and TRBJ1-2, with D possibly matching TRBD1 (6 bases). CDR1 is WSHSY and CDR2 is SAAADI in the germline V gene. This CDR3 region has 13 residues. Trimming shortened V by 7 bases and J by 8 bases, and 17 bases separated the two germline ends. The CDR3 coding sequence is TGCGCCAGCAATGGACAGTTCGGGGAAGGCTACACCTTC. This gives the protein CASNGQFGEGYTF.